Listed here are 3 T cell receptor beta chains from one sample, sequenced in a study of neurological immune-mediated disorders (dated by TCRdb to between 2019 and 2020). Library construction relied on 5' RACE. Instrument on record: Illumina HiSeq 2500. TCRdb reprocessed the public reads (quality trimming at Q25 with fastp, clone calling with MiXCR) and kept in-frame beta chains. Rows with a matching CDR3 protein are joined into one entry that keeps the most common DNA and genes. The sample table holds approximately 77,000 distinct CDR3 sequences, of which approximately 9.4% were seen once. About 1.7% of the sample is held by the ten biggest clonotypes. The sample taken for sequencing was PBMCs. All receptors derive from a middle-aged man in good health.

This clonotype was detected ten times or more. The chain joins TRBV5-1 to TRBJ1-2, with D possibly being TRBD1 (5 bases). Germline V gene sequence: CDR1 SGHRS, CDR2 YFSETQ. The CDR3 consists of 14 residues. Trimming stripped 0 bases from V and 6 bases from J, with 12 bases between. The CDR3 loop reads CASSLVGQGDGYTF. The CDR3 DNA is TGCGCCAGCAGCTTGGTAGGGCAGGGAGATGGCTACACCTTC.

In its sample, this clonotype was seen many times. The rearrangement joins TRBV29-1 to TRBJ2-2, with a possible D match to TRBD1 (5 bases). The CDR3 has 14 amino acids. The V end lost 6 bases, the J end lost 6 bases, and 17 bases lay between the germline ends. In germline, CDR1 is SQVTM, CDR2 ANQGSEA. The DNA of the CDR3 is TGCAGCGTGAATCAGGGAAACCCCGCCGGGGAGCTGTTTTTT. Translation gives CSVNQGNPAGELFF.

The chain combines TRBV9 with TRBJ2-2; 7 nucleotides align to TRBD1. Germline V lookup: CDR1 SGDLS, CDR2 YYNGEE. J lost 0 bases, V lost 8 bases, and 10 bases had no gene match. CDR3 length: 16 residues. CDR3 sequence (DNA): TGTGCCAGTAGCATAGCAGGGACAGCGAACACCGGGGAGCTGTTTTTT. The encoded protein is CASSIAGTANTGELFF.